This TCR beta chain was sequenced during a study of T cell clones after liver transplantation. Study as a whole: Tolerant meant at least one year fully off immunosuppression without liver enzymes above twice normal. Blood was drawn pre-transplant, before withdrawal, and after full or failed withdrawal.

Data came from immunoSEQ multiplex PCR; TCRdb stores just in-frame clones and leaves some out. This sample carries roughly 65,000 clones, 80% to 95% of them seen once, and the ten largest clones take roughly 0.9%. The V end lost 9 bases, the J end lost 4 bases, and 6 bases lay between the germline ends. The CDR3 consists of 11 residues. Germline CDR1 is LGHNT and CDR2 is FRNRAP. The specimen was CD4+ T cells from blood, collected less than 27 months after liver transplant. The chain is built from TRBV12-5 and TRBJ2-2, with D uncertain. This TCR was recovered from a human patient who received a liver transplant. Part of the T cell pool may stem from the graft donor. The CDR3 DNA sequence: TGTGCTAGCAGTATCACCGGGGAGCTGTTTTTT. Translation: CASSITGELFF.